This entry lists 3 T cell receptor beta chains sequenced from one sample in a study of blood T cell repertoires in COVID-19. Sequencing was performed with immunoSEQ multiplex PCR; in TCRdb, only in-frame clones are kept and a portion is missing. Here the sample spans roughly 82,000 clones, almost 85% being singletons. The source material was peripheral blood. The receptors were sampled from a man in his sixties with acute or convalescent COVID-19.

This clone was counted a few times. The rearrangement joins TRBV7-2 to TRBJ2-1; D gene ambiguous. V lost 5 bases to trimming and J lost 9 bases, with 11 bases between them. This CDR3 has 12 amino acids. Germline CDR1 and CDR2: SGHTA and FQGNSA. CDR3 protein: CASSRPAGEQFF. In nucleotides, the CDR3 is TGTGCCAGCAGCCGCCCCGCCGGTGAGCAGTTCTTC.

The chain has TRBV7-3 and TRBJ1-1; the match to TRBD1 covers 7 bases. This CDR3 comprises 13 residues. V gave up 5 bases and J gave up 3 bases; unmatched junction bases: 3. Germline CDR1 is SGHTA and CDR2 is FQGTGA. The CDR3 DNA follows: TGTGCCAGCAGCGCTCAGGGGGACACTGAAGCTTTCTTT. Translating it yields CASSAQGDTEAFF.

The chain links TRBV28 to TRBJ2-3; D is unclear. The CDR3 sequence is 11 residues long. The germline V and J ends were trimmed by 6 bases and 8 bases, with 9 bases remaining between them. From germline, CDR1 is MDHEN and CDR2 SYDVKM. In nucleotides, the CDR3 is TGTGCCAGCAGGACAAGTTTTACGCAGTATTTT. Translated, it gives CASRTSFTQYF.